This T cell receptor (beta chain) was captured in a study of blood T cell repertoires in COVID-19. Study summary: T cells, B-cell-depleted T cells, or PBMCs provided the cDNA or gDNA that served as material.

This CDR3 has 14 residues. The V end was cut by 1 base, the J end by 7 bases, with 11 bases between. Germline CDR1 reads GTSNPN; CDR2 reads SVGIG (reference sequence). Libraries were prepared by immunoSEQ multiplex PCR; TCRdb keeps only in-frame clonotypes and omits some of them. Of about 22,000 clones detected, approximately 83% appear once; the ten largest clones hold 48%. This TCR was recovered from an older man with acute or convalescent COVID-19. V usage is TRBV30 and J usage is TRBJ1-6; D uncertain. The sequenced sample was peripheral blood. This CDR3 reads CAWSASRGNSPLHF. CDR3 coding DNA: TGTGCCTGGAGTGCTTCGCGAGGAAATTCACCCCTCCACTTT. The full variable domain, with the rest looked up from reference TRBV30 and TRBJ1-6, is SQTIHQWPATLVQPVGSPLSLECTVEGTSNPNLYWYRQAAGRGLQLLFYSVGIGQISSEVPQNLSASRPQDRQFILSSKKLLLSDSGFYLCAWSASRGNSPLHFGNGTRLTVT.